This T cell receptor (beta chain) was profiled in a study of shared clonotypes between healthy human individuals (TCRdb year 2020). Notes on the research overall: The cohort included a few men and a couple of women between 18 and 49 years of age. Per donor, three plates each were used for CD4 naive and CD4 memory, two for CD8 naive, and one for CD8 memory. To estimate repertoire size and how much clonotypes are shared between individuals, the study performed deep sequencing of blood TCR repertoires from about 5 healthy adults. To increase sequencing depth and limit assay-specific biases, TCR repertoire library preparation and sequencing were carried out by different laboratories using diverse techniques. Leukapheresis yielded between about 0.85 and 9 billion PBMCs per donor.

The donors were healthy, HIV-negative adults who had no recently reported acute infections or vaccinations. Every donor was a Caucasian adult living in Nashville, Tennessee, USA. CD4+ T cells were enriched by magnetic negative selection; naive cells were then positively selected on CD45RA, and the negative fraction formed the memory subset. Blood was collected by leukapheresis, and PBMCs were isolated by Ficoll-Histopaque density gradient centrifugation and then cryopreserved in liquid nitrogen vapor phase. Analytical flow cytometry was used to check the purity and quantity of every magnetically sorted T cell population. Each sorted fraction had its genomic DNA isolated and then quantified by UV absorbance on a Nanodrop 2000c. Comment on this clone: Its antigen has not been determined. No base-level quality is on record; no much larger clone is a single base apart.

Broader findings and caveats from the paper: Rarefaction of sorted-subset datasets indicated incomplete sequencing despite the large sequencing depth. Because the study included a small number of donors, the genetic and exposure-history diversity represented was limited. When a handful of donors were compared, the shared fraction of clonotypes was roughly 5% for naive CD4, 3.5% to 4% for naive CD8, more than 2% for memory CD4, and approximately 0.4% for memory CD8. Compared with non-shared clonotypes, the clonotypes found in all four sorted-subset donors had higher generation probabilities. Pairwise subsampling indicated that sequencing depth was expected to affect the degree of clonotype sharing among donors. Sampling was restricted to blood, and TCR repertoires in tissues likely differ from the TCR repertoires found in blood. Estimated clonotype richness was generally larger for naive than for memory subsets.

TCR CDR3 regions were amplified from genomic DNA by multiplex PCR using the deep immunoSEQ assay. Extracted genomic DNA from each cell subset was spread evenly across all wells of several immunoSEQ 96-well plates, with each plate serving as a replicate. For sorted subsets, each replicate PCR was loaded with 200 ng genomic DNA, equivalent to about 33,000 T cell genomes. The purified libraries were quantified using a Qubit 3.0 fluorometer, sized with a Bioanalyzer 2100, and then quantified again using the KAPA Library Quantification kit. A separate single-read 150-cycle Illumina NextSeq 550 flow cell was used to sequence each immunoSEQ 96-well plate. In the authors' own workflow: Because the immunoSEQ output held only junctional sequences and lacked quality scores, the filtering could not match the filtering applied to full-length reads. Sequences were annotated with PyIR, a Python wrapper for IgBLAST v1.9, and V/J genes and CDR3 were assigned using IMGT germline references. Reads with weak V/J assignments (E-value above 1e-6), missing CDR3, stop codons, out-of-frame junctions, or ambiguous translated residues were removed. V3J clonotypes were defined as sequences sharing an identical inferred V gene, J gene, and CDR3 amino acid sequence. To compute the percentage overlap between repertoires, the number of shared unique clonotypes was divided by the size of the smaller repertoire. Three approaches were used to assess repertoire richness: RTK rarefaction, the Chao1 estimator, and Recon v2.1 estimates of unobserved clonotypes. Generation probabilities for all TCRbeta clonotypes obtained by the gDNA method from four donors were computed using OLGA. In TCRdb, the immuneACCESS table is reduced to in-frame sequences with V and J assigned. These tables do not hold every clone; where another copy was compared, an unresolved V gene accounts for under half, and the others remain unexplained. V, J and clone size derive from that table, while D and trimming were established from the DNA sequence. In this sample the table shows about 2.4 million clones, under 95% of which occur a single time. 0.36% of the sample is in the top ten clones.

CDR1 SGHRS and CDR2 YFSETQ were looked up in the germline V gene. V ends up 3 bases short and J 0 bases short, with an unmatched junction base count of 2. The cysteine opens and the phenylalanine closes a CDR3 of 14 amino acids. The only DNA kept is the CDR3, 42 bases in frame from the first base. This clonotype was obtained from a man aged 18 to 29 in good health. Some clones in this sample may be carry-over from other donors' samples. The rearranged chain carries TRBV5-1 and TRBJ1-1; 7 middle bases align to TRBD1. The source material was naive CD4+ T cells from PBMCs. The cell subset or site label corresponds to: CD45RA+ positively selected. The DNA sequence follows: TGCGCCAGCAGCTGGGGACAGTTGAACACTGAAGCTTTCTTT. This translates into CASSWGQLNTEAFF.